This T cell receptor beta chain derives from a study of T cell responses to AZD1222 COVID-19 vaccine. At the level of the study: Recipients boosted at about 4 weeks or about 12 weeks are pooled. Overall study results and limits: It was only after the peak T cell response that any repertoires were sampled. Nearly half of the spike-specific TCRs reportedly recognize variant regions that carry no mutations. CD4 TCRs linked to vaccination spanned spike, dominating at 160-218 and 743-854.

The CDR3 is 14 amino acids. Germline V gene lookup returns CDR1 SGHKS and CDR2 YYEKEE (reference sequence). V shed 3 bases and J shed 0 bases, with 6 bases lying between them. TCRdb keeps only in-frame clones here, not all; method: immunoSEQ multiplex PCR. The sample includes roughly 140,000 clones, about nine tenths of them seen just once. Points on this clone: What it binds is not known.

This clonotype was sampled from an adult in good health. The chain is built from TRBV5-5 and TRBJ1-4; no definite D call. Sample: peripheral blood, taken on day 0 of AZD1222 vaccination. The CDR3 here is CASSSTTTNEKLFF. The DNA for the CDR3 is TGTGCCAGCAGCTCGACAACAACTAATGAAAAACTGTTTTTT.